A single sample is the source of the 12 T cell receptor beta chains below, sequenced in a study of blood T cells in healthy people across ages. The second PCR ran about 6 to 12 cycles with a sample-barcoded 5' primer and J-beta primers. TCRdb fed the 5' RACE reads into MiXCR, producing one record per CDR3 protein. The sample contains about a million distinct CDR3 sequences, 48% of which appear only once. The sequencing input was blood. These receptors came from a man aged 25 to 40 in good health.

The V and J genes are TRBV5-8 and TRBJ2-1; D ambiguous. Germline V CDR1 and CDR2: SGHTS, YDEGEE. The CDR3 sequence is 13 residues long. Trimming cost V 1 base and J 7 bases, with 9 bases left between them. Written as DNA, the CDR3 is TGTGCCAGCAGCTTGCCCCCCTTGAATGAGCAGTTCTTC. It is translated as CASSLPPLNEQFF.

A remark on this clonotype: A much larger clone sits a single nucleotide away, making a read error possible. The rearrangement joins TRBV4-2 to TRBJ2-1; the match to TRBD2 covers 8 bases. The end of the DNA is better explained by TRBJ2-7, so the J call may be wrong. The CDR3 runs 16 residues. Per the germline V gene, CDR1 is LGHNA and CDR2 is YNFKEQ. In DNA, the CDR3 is TGTGCCAGCAGCCGCCCGGCGGGGGGCACGTACAATGAGCAGTACTTC. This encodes CASSRPAGGTYNEQYF.

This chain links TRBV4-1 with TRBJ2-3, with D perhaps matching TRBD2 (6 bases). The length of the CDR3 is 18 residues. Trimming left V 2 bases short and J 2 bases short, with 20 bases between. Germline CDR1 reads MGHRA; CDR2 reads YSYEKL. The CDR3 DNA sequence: TGCGCCAGCAGCCAAACCCCTCCGACTAGGCCCAACACAGATACGCAGTATTTT. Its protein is CASSQTPPTRPNTDTQYF.

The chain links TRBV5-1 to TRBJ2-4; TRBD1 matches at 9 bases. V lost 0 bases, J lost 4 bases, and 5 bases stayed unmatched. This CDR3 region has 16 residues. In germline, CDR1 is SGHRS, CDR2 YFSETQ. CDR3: CASSLEGQGIKNIQYF. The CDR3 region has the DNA TGCGCCAGCAGCTTGGAGGGACAGGGAATTAAAAACATTCAGTACTTC.

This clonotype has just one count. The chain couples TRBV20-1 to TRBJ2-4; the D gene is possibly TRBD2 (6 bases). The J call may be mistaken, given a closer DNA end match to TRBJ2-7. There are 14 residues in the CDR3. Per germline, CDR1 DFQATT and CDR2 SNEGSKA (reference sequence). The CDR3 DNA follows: TGCAGTGCTGCCCTCCAGGGAGGAGGACACGAGCAGTACTTC. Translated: CSAALQGGGHEQYF.

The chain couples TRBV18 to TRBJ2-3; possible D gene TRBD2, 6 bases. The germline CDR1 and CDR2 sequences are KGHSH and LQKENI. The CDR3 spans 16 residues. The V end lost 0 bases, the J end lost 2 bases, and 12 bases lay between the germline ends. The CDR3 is CASSPPRGRNTDTQYF. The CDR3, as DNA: TGTGCCAGCTCACCACCACGGGGGAGGAACACAGATACGCAGTATTTT.

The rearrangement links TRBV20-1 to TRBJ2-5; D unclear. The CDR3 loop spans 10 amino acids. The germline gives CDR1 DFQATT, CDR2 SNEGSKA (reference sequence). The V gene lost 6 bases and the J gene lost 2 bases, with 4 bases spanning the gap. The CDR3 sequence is CSAPQETQYF. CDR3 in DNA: TGCAGTGCGCCGCAAGAGACCCAGTACTTC.

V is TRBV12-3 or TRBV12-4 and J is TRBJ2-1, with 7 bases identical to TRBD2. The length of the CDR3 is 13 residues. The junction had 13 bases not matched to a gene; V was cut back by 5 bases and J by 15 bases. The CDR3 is CASSQMGGGAWFF. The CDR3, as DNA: TGTGCCAGCAGTCAAATGGGGGGGGGAGCATGGTTCTTC.

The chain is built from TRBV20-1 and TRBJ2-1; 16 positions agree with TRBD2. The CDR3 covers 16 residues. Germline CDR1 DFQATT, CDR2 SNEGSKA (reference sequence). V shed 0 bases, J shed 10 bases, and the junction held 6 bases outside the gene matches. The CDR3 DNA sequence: TGCAGTGCTAGAGACGGGACTAGCGGGGGGGCATGGGAGCAGTTCTTC. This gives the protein CSARDGTSGGAWEQFF.

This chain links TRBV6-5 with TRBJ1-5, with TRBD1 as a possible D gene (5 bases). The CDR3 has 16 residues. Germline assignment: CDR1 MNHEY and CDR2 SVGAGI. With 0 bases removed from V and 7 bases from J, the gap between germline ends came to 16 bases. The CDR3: CASSYSIPRGGQPQHF. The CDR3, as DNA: TGTGCCAGCAGTTACTCGATTCCGAGGGGCGGACAGCCCCAGCATTTT.

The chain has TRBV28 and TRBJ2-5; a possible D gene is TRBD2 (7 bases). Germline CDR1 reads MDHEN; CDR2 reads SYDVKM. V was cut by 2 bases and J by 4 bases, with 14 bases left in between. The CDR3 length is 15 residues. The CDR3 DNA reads TGTGCCAGCAGTTTAATCGGGGGGCGAGGAGAGACCCAGTACTTC. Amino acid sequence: CASSLIGGRGETQYF.

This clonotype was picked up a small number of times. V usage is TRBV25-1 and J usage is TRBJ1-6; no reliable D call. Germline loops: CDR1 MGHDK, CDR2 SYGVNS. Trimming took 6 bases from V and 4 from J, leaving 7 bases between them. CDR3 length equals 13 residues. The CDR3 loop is CASRTGYNSPLHF. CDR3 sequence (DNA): TGTGCCAGCAGGACGGGGTATAATTCACCCCTCCACTTT.